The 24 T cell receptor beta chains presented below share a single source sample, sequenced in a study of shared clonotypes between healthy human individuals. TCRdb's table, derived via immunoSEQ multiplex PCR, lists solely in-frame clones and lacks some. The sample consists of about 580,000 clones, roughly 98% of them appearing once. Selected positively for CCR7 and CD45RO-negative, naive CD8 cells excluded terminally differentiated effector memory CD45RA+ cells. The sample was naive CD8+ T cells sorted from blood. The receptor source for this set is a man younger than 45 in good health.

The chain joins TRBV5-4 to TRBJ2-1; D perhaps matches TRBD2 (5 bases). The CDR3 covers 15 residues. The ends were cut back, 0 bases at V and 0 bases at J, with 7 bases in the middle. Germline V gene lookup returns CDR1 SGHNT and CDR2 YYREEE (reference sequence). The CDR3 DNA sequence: TGTGCCAGCAGCTTGGGACTAAGCTCCTACAATGAGCAGTTCTTC. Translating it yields CASSLGLSSYNEQFF.

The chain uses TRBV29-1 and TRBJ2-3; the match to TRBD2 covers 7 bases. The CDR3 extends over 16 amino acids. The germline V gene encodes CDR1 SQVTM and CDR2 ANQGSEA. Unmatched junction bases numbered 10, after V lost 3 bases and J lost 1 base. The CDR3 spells CSVDAGEERGTDTQYF. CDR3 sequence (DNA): TGCAGCGTTGATGCGGGAGAGGAGAGGGGCACAGATACGCAGTATTTT.

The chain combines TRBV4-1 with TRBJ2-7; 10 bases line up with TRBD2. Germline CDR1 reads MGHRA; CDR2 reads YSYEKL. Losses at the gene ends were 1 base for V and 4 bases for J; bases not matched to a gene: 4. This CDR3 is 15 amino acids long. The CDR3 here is CASSQGLAGQYEQYF. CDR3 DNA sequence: TGCGCCAGCAGCCAAGGACTAGCGGGTCAGTACGAGCAGTACTTC.

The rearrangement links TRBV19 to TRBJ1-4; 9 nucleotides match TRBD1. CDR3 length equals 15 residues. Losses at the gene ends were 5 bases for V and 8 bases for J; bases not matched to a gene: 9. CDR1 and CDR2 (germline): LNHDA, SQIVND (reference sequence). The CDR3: CASSPQQGAREKLFF. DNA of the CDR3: TGTGCCAGTAGTCCTCAACAGGGGGCCAGAGAAAAACTGTTTTTT.

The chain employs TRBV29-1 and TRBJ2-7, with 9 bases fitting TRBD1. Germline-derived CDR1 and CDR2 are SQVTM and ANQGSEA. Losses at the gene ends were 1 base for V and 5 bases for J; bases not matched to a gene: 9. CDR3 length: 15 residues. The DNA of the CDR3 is TGCAGCGTTGAAGGGGGGGGACAGGGCGAGAACGAGCAGTACTTC. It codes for CSVEGGGQGENEQYF.

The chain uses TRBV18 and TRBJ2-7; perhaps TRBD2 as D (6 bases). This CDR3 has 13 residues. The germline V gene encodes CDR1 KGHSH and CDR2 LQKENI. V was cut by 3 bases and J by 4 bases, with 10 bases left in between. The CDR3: CASSPRGGYEQYF. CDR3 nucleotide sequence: TGTGCCAGCTCACCCCGTGGAGGGTACGAGCAGTACTTC.

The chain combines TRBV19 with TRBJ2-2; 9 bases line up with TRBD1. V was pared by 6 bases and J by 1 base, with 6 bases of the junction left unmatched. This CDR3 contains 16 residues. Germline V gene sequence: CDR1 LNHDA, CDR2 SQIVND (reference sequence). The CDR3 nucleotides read TGTGCCAGTAGGACCCCGGGACAGGGGAACACCGGGGAGCTGTTTTTT. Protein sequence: CASRTPGQGNTGELFF.

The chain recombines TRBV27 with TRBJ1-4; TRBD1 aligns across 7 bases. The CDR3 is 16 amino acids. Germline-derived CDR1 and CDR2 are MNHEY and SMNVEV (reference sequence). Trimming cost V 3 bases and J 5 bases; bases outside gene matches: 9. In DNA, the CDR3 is TGTGCCAGCAGTTTGGGACGACAGGGCCCAAATGAAAAACTGTTTTTT. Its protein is CASSLGRQGPNEKLFF. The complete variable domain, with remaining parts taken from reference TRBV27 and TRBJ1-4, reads EAQVTQNPRYLITVTGKKLTVTCSQNMNHEYMSWYRQDPGLGLRQIYYSMNVEVTDKGDVPEGYKVSRKEKRNFPLILESPSPNQTSLYFCASSLGRQGPNEKLFFGSGTQLSVL.

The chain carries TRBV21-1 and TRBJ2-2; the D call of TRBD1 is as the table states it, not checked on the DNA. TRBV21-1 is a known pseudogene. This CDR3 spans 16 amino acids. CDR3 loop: CASSGRTGTAPGELFF. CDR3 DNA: TGTGCCAGCAGCGGACGGACCGGGACAGCCCCCGGGGAGCTGTTTTTT.

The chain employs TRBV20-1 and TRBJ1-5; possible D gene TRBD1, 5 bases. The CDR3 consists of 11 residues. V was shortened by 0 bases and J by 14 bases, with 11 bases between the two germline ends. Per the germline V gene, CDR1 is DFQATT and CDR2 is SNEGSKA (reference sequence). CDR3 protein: CSARDGTVEHF. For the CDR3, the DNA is TGCAGTGCTAGAGACGGGACGGTCGAGCATTTT.

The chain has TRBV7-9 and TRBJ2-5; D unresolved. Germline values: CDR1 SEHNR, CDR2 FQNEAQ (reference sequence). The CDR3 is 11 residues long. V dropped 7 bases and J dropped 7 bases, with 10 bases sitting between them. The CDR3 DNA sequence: TGTGCCAGCACCACCGGCCGGACCCAGTACTTC. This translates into CASTTGRTQYF.

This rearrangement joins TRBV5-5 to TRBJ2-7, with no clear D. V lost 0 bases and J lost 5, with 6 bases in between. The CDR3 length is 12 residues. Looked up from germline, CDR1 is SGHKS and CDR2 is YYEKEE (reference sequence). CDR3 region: CASSLGGHEQYF. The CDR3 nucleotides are TGTGCCAGCAGCTTGGGTGGCCACGAGCAGTACTTC.

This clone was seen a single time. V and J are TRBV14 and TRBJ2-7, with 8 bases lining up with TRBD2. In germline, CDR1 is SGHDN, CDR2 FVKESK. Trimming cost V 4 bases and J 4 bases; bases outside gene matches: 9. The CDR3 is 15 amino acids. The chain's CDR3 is CASSPYSGAVYEQYF. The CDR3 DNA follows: TGTGCCAGCAGCCCTTATAGCGGGGCCGTGTACGAGCAGTACTTC. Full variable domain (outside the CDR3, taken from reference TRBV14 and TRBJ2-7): EAGVTQFPSHSVIEKGQTVTLRCDPISGHDNLYWYRRVMGKEIKFLLHFVKESKQDESGMPNNRFLAERTGGTYSTLKVQPAELEDSGVYFCASSPYSGAVYEQYFGPGTRLTVT.

The DNA for the CDR3 is TGTGCCAGCAGCAGTCGGGACAGGGGCACAGATACGCAGTATTTT. It codes for CASSSRDRGTDTQYF. This chain connects TRBV27 to TRBJ2-3; 9 nucleotides align to TRBD1. CDR1 MNHEY and CDR2 SMNVEV come from the germline V gene (reference sequence). The CDR3 is 15 amino acids. The trim removed 6 bases at V and 1 base at J, leaving 5 bases unmatched.

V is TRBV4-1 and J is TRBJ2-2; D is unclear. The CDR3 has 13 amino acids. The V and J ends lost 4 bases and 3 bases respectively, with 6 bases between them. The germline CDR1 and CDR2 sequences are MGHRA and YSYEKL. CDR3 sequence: CASSPGYTGELFF. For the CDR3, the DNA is TGCGCCAGCAGCCCGGGTTACACCGGGGAGCTGTTTTTT.

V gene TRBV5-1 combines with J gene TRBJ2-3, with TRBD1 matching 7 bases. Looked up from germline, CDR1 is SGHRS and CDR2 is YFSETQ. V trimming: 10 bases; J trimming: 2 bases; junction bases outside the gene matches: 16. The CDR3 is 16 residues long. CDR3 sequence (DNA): TGCGCCGGCGCACGAGACAGGGCCGACTTCACAGATACGCAGTATTTT. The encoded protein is CAGARDRADFTDTQYF. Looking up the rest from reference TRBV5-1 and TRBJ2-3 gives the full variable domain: KAGVTQTPRYLIKTRGQQVTLSCSPISGHRSVSWYQQTPGQGLQFLFEYFSETQRNKGNFPGRFSGRQFSNSRSEMNVSTLELGDSALYLCAGARDRADFTDTQYFGPGTRLTVL.

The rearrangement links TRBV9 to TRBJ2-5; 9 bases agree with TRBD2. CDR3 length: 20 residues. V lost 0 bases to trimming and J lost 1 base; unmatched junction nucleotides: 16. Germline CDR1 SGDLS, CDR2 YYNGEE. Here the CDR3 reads CASSVGPSGAALLFQETQYF. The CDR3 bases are TGTGCCAGCAGCGTAGGTCCTAGCGGGGCGGCCTTGCTTTTCCAAGAGACCCAGTACTTC.

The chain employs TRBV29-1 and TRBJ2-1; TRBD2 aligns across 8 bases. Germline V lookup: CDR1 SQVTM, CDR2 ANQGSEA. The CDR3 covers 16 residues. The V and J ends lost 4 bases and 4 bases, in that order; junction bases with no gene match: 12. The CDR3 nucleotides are TGCAGCGTTGTGTTTAGCGGGGAGGGACTTTACAATGAGCAGTTCTTC. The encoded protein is CSVVFSGEGLYNEQFF.

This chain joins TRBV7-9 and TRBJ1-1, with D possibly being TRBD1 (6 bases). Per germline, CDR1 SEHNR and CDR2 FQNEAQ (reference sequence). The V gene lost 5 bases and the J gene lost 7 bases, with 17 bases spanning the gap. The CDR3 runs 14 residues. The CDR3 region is CASSQPPGDGEAFF. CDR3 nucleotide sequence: TGTGCCAGCAGCCAACCTCCAGGGGATGGTGAAGCTTTCTTT. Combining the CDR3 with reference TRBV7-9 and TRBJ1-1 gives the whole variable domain DTGVSQNPRHKITKRGQNVTFRCDPISEHNRLYWYRQTLGQGPEFLTYFQNEAQLEKSRLLSDRFSAERPKGSFSTLEIQRTEQGDSAMYLCASSQPPGDGEAFFGQGTRLTVV.

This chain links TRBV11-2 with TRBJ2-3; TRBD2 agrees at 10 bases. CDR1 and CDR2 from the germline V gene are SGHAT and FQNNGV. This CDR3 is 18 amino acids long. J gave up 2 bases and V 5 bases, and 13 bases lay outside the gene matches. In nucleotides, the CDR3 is TGTGCCAGCAGCGGACGGAGCGGGAGGGAAAAGATCACAGATACGCAGTATTTT. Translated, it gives CASSGRSGREKITDTQYF. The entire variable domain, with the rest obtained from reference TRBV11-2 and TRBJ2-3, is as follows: EAGVAQSPRYKIIEKRQSVAFWCNPISGHATLYWYQQILGQGPKLLIQFQNNGVVDDSQLPKDRFSAERLKGVDSTLKIQPAKLEDSAVYLCASSGRSGREKITDTQYFGPGTRLTVL.

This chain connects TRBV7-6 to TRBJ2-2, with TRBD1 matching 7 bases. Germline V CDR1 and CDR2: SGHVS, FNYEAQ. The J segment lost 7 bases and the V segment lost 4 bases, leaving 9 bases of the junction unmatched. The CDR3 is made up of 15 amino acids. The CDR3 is CASSSFDRAFGELFF. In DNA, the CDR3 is TGTGCCAGCAGCTCCTTCGACAGGGCTTTCGGGGAGCTGTTTTTT. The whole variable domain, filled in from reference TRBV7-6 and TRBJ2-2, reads GAGVSQSPRYKVTKRGQDVALRCDPISGHVSLYWYRQALGQGPEFLTYFNYEAQQDKSGLPNDRFSAERPEGSISTLTIQRTEQRDSAMYRCASSSFDRAFGELFFGEGSRLTVL.

The CDR3 region has the DNA TGCGCCAGCAGCCAGAACGCAGGGCCTAACGAGCAGTACTTC. This sequence encodes CASSQNAGPNEQYF. V and J are TRBV4-1 and TRBJ2-7; D is possibly TRBD1 (5 bases). Trimming took 3 bases from V and 5 from J, leaving 14 bases between them. Germline assignment: CDR1 MGHRA and CDR2 YSYEKL. The CDR3 runs 14 residues.

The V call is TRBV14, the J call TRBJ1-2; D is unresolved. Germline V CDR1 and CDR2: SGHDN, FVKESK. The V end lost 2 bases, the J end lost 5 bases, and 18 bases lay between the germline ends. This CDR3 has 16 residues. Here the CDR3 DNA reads TGTGCCAGCAGCCAAAGGCCCGCCCGTCCGCCTTATGGCTACACCTTC. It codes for CASSQRPARPPYGYTF.

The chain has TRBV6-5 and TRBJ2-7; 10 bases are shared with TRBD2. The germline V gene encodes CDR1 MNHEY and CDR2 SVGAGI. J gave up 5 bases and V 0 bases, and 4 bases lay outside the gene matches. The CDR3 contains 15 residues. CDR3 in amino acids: CASSYSSSGSDEQYF. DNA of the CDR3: TGTGCCAGCAGTTACTCGTCTAGCGGGAGCGACGAGCAGTACTTC.